This T cell receptor beta chain was retrieved from a study of T cell responses to AZD1222 COVID-19 vaccine. Study in general: Some second doses came at about 4 weeks and others at about 12 weeks; these were pooled.

Profiled with immunoSEQ multiplex PCR; TCRdb holds only in-frame clones, not every one. The sample has some 130,000 clones; just over 90% are singletons. Findings of the study overall: Donors skewed white British and female; clonal diversity was possibly underestimated. Spike-specific TCR repertoires showed rising breadth and depth after two AZD1222 doses. Just 5 to 7 AZD1222 recipients were seropositive at baseline.

This CDR3 comprises 15 residues. V lost 3 bases and J lost 7, with 19 bases in between. CDR1 is GTSNPN, CDR2 SVGIG, per germline (reference sequence). Note on this clone: No antigen is known for it.

The sequenced sample was peripheral blood, obtained on day 0 of AZD1222 vaccination. The source of this sequence is an adult in good health. V usage is TRBV30 and J usage is TRBJ1-5; TRBD1 might be the D (5 bases). CDR3: CAWSGGWGPQQPQHF. For the CDR3, the DNA is TGTGCCTGGAGCGGGGGGTGGGGCCCCCAACAGCCCCAGCATTTT.